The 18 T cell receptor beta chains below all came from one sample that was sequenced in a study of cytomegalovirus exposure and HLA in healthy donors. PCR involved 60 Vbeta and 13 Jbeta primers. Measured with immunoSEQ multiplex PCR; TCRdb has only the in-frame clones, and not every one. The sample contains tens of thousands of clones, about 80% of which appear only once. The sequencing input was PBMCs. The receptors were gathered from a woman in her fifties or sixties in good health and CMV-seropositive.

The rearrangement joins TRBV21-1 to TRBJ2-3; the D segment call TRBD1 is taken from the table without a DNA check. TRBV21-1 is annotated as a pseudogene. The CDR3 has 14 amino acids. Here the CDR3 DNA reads TGTGCCAGCAGCACTCGACAGGGGAGGGATACGCAGTATTTT. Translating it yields CASSTRQGRDTQYF.

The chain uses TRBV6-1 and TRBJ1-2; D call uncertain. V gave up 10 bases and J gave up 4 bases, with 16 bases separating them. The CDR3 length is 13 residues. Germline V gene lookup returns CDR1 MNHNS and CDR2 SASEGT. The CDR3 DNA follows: TGTGCCACCCAACGAACCCGGGGCTATGGCTACACCTTC. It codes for CATQRTRGYGYTF.

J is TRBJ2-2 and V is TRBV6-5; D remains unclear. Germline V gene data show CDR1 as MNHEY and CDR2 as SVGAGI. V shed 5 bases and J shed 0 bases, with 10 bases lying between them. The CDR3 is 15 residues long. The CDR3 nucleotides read TGTGCCAGCAGTCCTATAACAGCGAACACCGGGGAGCTGTTTTTT. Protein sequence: CASSPITANTGELFF.

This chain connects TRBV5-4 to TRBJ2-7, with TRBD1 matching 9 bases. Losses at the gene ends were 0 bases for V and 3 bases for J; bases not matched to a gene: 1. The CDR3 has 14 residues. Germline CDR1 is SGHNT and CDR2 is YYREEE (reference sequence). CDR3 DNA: TGTGCCAGCAGCTTGGGGGGACAGGGCTACGAGCAGTACTTC. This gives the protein CASSLGGQGYEQYF.

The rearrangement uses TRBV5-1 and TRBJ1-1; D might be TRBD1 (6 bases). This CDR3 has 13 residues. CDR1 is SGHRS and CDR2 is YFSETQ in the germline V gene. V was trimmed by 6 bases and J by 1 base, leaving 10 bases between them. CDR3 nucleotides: TGCGCCAGCAAAGCAGGGGCGAACACTGAAGCTTTCTTT. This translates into CASKAGANTEAFF.

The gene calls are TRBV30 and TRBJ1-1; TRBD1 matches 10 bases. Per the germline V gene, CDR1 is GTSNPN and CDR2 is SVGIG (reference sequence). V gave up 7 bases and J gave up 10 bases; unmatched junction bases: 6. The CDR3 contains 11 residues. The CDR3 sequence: CASDWTGGAFF. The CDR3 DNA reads TGTGCCTCCGATTGGACAGGGGGAGCTTTCTTT.

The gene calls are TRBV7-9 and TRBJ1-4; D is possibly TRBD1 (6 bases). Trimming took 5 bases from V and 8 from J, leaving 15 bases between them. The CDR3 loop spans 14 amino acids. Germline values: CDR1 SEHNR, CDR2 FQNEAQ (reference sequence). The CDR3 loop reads CASSRERGGEKLFF. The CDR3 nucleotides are TGTGCCAGCAGCCGGGAAAGGGGGGGCGAAAAACTGTTTTTT.

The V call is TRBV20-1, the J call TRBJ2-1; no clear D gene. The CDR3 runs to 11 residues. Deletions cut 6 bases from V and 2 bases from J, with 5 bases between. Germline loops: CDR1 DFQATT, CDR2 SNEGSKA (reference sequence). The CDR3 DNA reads TGCAGTGCCCCGGCCTACAATGAGCAGTTCTTC. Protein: CSAPAYNEQFF.

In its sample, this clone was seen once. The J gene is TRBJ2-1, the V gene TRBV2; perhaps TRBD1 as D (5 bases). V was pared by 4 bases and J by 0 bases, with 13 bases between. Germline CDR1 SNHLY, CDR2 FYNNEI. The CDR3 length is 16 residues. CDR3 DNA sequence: TGTGCCAGCAGTGGATACAGGTTACGCTCCTACAATGAGCAGTTCTTC. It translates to CASSGYRLRSYNEQFF.

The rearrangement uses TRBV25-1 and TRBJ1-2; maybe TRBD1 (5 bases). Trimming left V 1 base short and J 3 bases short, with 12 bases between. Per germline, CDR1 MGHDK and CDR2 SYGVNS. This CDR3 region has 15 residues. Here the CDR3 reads CASSESAGIHYGYTF. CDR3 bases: TGTGCCAGCAGTGAATCGGCAGGGATCCACTATGGCTACACCTTC.

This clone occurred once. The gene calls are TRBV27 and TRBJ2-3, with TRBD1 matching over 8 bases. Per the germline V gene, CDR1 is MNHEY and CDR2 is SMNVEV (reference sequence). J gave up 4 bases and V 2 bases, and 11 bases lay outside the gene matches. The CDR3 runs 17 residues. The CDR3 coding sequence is TGTGCCAGCAGTTTAAGAGGACAGGGACTTTTTTCAGATACGCAGTATTTT. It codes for CASSLRGQGLFSDTQYF.

DNA of the CDR3: TGTGCCAGCGGACAAGGGGGGGCTAATGAAAAACTGTTTTTT. It codes for CASGQGGANEKLFF. The chain joins TRBV19 to TRBJ1-4; tentative D call: TRBD1 (6 bases). CDR3 length: 14 amino acids. Germline V gene sequence: CDR1 LNHDA, CDR2 SQIVND (reference sequence). V dropped 9 bases and J dropped 3 bases, with 14 bases sitting between them.

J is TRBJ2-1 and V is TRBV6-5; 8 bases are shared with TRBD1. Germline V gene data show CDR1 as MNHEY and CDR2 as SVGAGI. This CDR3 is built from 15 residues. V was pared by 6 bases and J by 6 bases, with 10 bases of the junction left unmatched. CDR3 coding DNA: TGTGCCAGCAGAAAACTCGGGACAGGTTCCAATGAGCAGTTCTTC. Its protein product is CASRKLGTGSNEQFF.

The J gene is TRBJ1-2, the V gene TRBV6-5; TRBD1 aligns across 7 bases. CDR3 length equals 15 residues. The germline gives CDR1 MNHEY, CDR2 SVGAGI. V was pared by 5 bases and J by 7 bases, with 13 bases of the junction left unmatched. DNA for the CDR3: TGTGCCAGCAGTCCACCTACGGACAGGCTCGGTGGCTACACCTTC. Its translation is CASSPPTDRLGGYTF.

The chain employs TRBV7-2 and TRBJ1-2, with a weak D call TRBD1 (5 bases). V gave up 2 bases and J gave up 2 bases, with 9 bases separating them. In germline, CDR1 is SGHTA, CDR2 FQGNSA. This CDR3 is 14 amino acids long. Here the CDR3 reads CASSLHTGNYGYTF. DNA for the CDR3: TGTGCCAGCAGCTTACATACAGGCAACTATGGCTACACCTTC.

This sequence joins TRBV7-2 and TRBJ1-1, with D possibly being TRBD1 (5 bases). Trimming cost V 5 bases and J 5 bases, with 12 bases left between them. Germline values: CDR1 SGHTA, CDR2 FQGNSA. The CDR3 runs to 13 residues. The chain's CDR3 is CASSRGTTTEAFF. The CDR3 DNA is TGTGCCAGCAGCAGGGGTACGACGACTGAAGCTTTCTTT.

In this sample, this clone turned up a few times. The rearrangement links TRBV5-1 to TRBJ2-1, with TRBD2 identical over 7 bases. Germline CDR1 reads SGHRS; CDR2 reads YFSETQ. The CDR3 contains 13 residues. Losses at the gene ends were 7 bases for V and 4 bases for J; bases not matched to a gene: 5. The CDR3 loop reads CASAGDGYNEQFF. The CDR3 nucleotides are TGCGCCAGCGCGGGGGACGGATACAATGAGCAGTTCTTC.

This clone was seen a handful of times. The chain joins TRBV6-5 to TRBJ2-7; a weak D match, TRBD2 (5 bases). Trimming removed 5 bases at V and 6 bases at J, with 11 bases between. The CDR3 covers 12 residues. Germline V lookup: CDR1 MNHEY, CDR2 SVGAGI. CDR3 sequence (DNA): TGTGCCAGCAGTGGTGGTCGGGGCGAGCAGTACTTC. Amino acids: CASSGGRGEQYF.